Below are 8 T cell receptor beta chains sequenced from a single sample in a study of blood T cell repertoires in COVID-19. Sequencing used immunoSEQ multiplex PCR; TCRdb keeps in-frame clones, though not all of them. The sample has tens of thousands of clones, around 84% seen once. The sequencing input was peripheral blood. These receptors were obtained from a human donor in a cohort sampled during active COVID-19.

V and J are TRBV28 and TRBJ2-1; the match to TRBD2 covers 13 bases. The CDR3 is 16 amino acids. Germline CDR1 and CDR2: MDHEN and SYDVKM. The V segment lost 6 bases and the J segment 2 bases; nucleotides outside the gene matches: 4. The CDR3 DNA follows: TGTGCCAGCAGAACAGGGACTAGCGGGACCTACAATGAGCAGTTCTTC. Translation: CASRTGTSGTYNEQFF.

The genes are TRBV27 and TRBJ1-2; D remains unclear. The CDR3 is made up of 14 amino acids. Trimming shortened V by 0 bases and J by 8 bases, and 13 bases separated the two germline ends. Per germline, CDR1 MNHEY and CDR2 SMNVEV (reference sequence). This CDR3 reads CASSLSPNGRGYTF. As DNA, the CDR3 is TGTGCCAGCAGTTTATCCCCAAACGGCAGGGGCTACACCTTC.

Remarks on this clone: Germline and junction disagree at one end, which may indicate a read error. The chain recombines TRBV5-1 with TRBJ1-4; 7 bases line up with TRBD1. The CDR3 contains 15 residues. The V gene's germline CDR1 is SGHRS and CDR2 YFSETQ. This chain's CDR3 is CASETHGTASLSRKF. The CDR3 bases are TGCGCCAGCGAAACCCACGGGACAGCTAGCTTGAGTCGAAAGTTT.

This chain connects TRBV24-1 to TRBJ2-2; D gene ambiguous. V was trimmed by 0 bases and J by 8 bases, leaving 6 bases between them. CDR1 and CDR2 (germline): KGHDR, SFDVKD. This CDR3 spans 13 amino acids. The DNA for the CDR3 is TGTGCCACCAGTGATTTGCGAGGAGGGGAGCTGTTTTTT. As protein: CATSDLRGGELFF.

The genes are TRBV27 and TRBJ1-3; no definite D call. The V gene's germline CDR1 is MNHEY and CDR2 SMNVEV (reference sequence). The ends were cut back, 0 bases at V and 4 bases at J, with 10 bases in the middle. This CDR3 spans 15 amino acids. CDR3 sequence reads: CASSLSAGPGNTIYF. The DNA of the CDR3 is TGTGCCAGCAGTTTATCAGCCGGTCCGGGAAACACCATATATTTT.

This sequence joins TRBV4-3 and TRBJ2-7, with 8 bases matching TRBD2. The germline V gene encodes CDR1 LGHNA and CDR2 YSLEER. V shed 2 bases, J shed 5 bases, and the junction held 8 bases outside the gene matches. CDR3 length equals 15 residues. CDR3 nucleotide sequence: TGCGCCAGCAGCCAATCCGGGGGGGAGGGGAACGAGCAGTACTTC. It is translated as CASSQSGGEGNEQYF.

The chain links TRBV13 to TRBJ2-5; D might be TRBD1 (6 bases). CDR3 length: 16 amino acids. Germline loops: CDR1 PRHDT, CDR2 FYEKMQ (reference sequence). V dropped 5 bases and J dropped 0 bases, with 16 bases sitting between them. The CDR3 is CASSPGQGLYQETQYF. In DNA form, the CDR3 reads TGTGCCAGCAGCCCGGGGCAGGGGCTGTACCAAGAGACCCAGTACTTC.

The genes are TRBV10-1 and TRBJ2-3; 8 bases line up with TRBD1. Germline V CDR1 and CDR2: WNHNN, SYGVQD (reference sequence). This CDR3 spans 15 amino acids. With V trimmed by 6 bases and J by 2 bases, 7 bases remained unmatched. The CDR3 region is CASSGTGPHTDTQYF. CDR3 in DNA: TGCGCCAGCAGCGGGACAGGTCCTCACACAGATACGCAGTATTTT.